This record covers a single T cell receptor (beta chain). These data come from a study of shared clonotypes between healthy human individuals. This CDR3 comprises 21 residues. CDR1 and CDR2 (germline): MNHEY, SMNVEV (reference sequence). Germline trimming cut 2 bases from V and 2 bases from J; bases unmatched to any gene: 17. The donors, healthy adults who were HIV-negative, had experienced no recent acute infections or vaccinations. Partitioning of CD4+ cells yielded a CD45RA+ naive subset and a CD45RA-negative memory subset. Measured with immunoSEQ multiplex PCR; TCRdb has only the in-frame clones, and not every one. Of some 2.4 million clones in the sample, 80% to 95% are singletons; the top ten hold approximately 0.35%.

The V gene is TRBV27, the J gene TRBJ2-3; TRBD2 matches 12 bases. The specimen was naive CD4+ T cells from PBMCs. As to subset: CD45RA+ positively selected. The clonotype comes from a young man in good health. Some clones in this sample may be carry-over from other donors' samples. The CDR3 coding sequence is TGTGCCAGCAGTTTACCCGACAGGGATAGGACTAGCGGGATGAACACAGATACGCAGTATTTT. Translated: CASSLPDRDRTSGMNTDTQYF.